This TCR beta chain stems from a study of blood T cell repertoires in COVID-19. Everyone who took part was roughly 18 to 89 years old, and they came from about two dozen US areas. The table came from immunoSEQ multiplex PCR; TCRdb's copy has only in-frame clones and leaves some out. The sample consists of fewer than 600,000 clones, roughly 88% of them appearing once. The receptor comes from a woman aged 40 to 55 who had recovered from COVID-19. Sample: PBMCs or T cells enriched from blood (not recorded which).

CDR3 region: CASSLGLADYYEQYF. CDR3 sequence (DNA): TGTGCCAGCAGCTTGGGACTAGCGGACTACTACGAGCAGTACTTC. The chain carries TRBV7-2 and TRBJ2-7, with 11 bases that match TRBD2. J lost 3 bases, V lost 3 bases, and 4 bases had no gene match. In germline, CDR1 is SGHTA, CDR2 FQGNSA. The CDR3 is made up of 15 amino acids.